What follows describes a single T cell receptor beta chain. Its specificity is unknown. The PCR employed 60 Vbeta primers together with 13 Jbeta primers. Assay used: immunoSEQ multiplex PCR; TCRdb lists only in-frame clones, some missing. The sample includes 150,000 to 200,000 clones, about 77% seen only once; the top ten take about 9.7%. This specimen belongs to a study of cytomegalovirus exposure and HLA in healthy donors. The CDR3 is made up of 15 amino acids. Germline V lookup: CDR1 SGHRS, CDR2 YFSETQ. Trimming pared 0 bases from V and 3 bases from J, leaving 10 bases between. Study-wide results and limits: For most TCR beta V segments, an earlier analysis put the productive rate at about 90% or about 30% of the time. When the data were analyzed later, several of the most significant clusters appeared to be linked to common viral pathogens. According to a later analysis, donors in an Asian-associated ancestry cluster reportedly had fewer N-insertions than the roughly 720-donor mean. Most TCR sequences showed up rarely, but some public TCRs showed up in many donors.

This chain uses TRBV5-1 with TRBJ2-1, with D perhaps TRBD1 (6 bases). This receptor was identified in a man between 18 and 35 years old in good health and CMV-seropositive. Specimen: PBMCs. The CDR3 DNA reads as TGCGCCAGCAGCTTGGTTGGGGACATCTACAATGAGCAGTTCTTC. Translated, it gives CASSLVGDIYNEQFF.